The source of this T cell receptor beta chain is a study of persistence of HIV-infected CD4 T cells. Turning to the study itself: Two participants gave one leukapheresis sample; others gave up to about 180 mL blood repeatedly.

Cells were stimulated nonspecifically with anti-CD3/anti-CD28 magnetic beads. Sorting of responding CD4+ T cells relied on upregulated CD40 ligand together with CD69. Plasma HIV-1 RNA stayed below 50 copies/mL for at least 4 years. This was the immunoSEQ version 4 assay in survey mode. The data were produced by immunoSEQ multiplex PCR, yet TCRdb's version contains in-frame clones alone and is incomplete. Counted here are about 46,000 clones, about nine tenths occurring once; the ten biggest clones make up about 3.5%. Trimming shortened V by 5 bases and J by 0 bases, and 10 bases separated the two germline ends. The germline V gene encodes CDR1 SQVTM and CDR2 ANQGSEA. CDR3 size: 13 residues. As regards this clone: Antigen: not known.

The study, taken as a whole, reports: CMV- and Gag-responding cells had lower TCRbeta richness than CD3/CD28-responding cells.

The receptor's source is an adult woman with HIV who was CMV-seropositive. The source material was CD4+ T cells sorted from PBMCs after approximately 20-hour stimulation, sampled from a patient who received antiretroviral therapy. The chain carries TRBV29-1 and TRBJ1-1, with D possibly TRBD1 on 5 matching bases. The CDR3 DNA reads as TGCAGCGTTCATCGGGGGATGAACACTGAAGCTTTCTTT. It specifies CSVHRGMNTEAFF.